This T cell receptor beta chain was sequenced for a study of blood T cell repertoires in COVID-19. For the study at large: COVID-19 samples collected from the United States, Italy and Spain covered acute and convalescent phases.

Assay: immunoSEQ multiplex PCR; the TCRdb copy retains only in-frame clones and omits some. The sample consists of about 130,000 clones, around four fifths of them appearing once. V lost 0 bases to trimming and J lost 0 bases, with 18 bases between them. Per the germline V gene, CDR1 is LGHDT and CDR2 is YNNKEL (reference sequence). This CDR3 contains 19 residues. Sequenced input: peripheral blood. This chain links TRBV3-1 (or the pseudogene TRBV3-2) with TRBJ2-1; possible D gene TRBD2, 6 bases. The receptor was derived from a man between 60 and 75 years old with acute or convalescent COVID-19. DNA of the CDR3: TGTGCCAGCAGCCAAGACTACCTAGCGAAAGGAAGCTCCTACAATGAGCAGTTCTTC. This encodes CASSQDYLAKGSSYNEQFF.